This passage covers 3 T cell receptor beta chains from one sample sequenced in a study of T cells after yellow fever vaccination. TCRdb fed the 5' RACE reads into MiXCR, producing one record per CDR3 protein. The sample contains some 350,000 distinct CDR3 sequences, 11% of which appear only once. The sample consisted of PBMCs, taken on the day of the first yellow fever vaccination. All receptors derive from a young man who received the YFV17D yellow fever vaccine.

This clonotype was seen more than once but under ten times. The gene calls are TRBV20-1 and TRBJ2-1; possible D gene TRBD2, 5 bases. Trimming took 4 bases from V and 1 from J, leaving 14 bases between them. The CDR3 is made up of 15 amino acids. CDR1 is DFQATT and CDR2 is SNEGSKA in the germline V gene (reference sequence). CDR3 loop: CSANGNRESYNEQFF. CDR3 DNA sequence: TGCAGTGCTAACGGAAACCGGGAATCCTACAATGAGCAGTTCTTC.

CDR3 bases: TGTGCCAGCAGCGAAGGAGGACAGGGAGGCACGTATGGCTACACCTTC. Encoded protein: CASSEGGQGGTYGYTF. The chain couples TRBV7-2 to TRBJ1-2, with TRBD1 identical over 8 bases. CDR3 size: 16 residues. CDR1 and CDR2 (germline): SGHTA, FQGNSA. The V segment lost 5 bases and the J segment 5 bases; nucleotides outside the gene matches: 13.

In its sample, this clonotype was seen a few times. The chain has TRBV6-1 and TRBJ2-3; 9 bases map to TRBD2. The CDR3 totals 14 residues. CDR1 MNHNS and CDR2 SASEGT come from the germline V gene. Losses at the gene ends were 5 bases for V and 1 base for J; bases not matched to a gene: 1. In DNA, the CDR3 is TGTGCCAGCAGTCGCGGGGGGGGCACAGATACGCAGTATTTT. Amino acid sequence: CASSRGGGTDTQYF.